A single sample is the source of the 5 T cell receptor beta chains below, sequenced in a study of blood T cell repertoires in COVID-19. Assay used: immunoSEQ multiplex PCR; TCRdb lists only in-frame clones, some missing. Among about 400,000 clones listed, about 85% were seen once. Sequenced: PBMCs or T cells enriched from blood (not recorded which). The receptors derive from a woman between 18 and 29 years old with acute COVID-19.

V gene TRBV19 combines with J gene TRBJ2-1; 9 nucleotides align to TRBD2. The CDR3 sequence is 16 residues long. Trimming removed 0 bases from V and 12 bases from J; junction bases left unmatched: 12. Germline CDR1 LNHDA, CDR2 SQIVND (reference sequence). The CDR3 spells CASSIEGGRAFKWQFF. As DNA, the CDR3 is TGTGCCAGTAGTATAGAGGGCGGGAGGGCCTTTAAATGGCAGTTCTTC. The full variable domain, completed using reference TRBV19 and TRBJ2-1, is DGGITQSPKYLFRKEGQNVTLSCEQNLNHDAMYWYRQDPGQGLRLIYYSQIVNDFQKGDIAEGYSVSREKKESFPLTVTSAQKNPTAFYLCASSIEGGRAFKWQFFGPGTRLTVL.

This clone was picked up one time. CDR3 amino acids: CASSLAGAQEQYF. The CDR3 nucleotides read TGCGCCAGCAGCCTAGCGGGAGCTCAGGAGCAGTACTTC. The chain links TRBV5-1 to TRBJ2-7; 10 nucleotides align to TRBD2. The length of the CDR3 is 13 residues. After removal of 4 bases from V and 7 bases from J, the junction contained 5 bases not matched to a gene. Germline lookup yields CDR1 SGHRS and CDR2 YFSETQ.

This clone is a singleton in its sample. CDR3 in DNA: TGTGCCAGCAGTTTTAAGACTAGTAGTAGGGAGCAGTTCTTC. This translates into CASSFKTSSREQFF. This chain uses TRBV27 with TRBJ2-1; tentative D call: TRBD2 (6 bases). The CDR3 contains 14 residues. CDR1 is MNHEY, CDR2 SMNVEV, per germline (reference sequence). Trimming took off 3 bases at V and 10 bases at J, with 16 bases between the two ends.

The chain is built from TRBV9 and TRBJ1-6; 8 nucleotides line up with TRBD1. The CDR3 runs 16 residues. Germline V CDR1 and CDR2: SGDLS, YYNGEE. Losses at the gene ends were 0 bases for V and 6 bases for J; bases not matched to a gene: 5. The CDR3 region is CASSVDDRGGNSPLHF. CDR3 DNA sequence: TGTGCCAGCAGCGTAGATGACAGGGGCGGTAATTCACCCCTCCACTTT.

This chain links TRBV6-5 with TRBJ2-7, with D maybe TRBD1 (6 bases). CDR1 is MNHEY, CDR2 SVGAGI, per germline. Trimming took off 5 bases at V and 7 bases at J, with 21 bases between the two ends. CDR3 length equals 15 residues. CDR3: CASSTGPEAWGEQYF. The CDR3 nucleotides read TGTGCCAGCAGTACAGGGCCGGAGGCGTGGGGGGAGCAGTACTTC.